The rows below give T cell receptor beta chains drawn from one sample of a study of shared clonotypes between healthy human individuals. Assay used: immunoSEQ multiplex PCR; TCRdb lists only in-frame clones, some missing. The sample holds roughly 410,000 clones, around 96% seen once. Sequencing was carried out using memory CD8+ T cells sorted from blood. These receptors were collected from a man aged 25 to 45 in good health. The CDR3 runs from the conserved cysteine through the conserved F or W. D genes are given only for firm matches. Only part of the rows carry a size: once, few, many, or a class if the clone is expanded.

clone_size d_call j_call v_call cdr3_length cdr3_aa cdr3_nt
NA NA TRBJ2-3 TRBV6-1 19 CASSVSVGAGRSFADTQYF TGTGCCAGCAGTGTTTCGGTCGGGGCGGGCCGGTCGTTTGCAGATACGCAGTATTTT
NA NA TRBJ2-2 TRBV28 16 CASSFFGGSATGELFF TGTGCCAGCAGTTTTTTCGGAGGTTCGGCCACCGGGGAGCTGTTTTTT
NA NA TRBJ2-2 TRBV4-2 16 CASSQDTVANTGELFF TGTGCCAGCAGCCAAGATACAGTCGCGAACACCGGGGAGCTGTTTTTT
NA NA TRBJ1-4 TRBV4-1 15 CASSQDVITKGKLFF TGCGCCAGCAGCCAAGATGTAATCACTAAGGGAAAACTGTTTTTT
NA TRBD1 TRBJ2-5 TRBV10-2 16 CASSKLLGTGGETQYF TGCGCCAGCAGTAAGTTGCTGGGGACAGGGGGCGAGACCCAGTACTTC
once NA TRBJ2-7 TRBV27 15 CASSLLRGSKYEQYF TGTGCCAGCAGTTTATTGCGGGGCAGTAAGTACGAGCAGTACTTC
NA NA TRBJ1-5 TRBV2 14 CASSATGKNQPQHF TGTGCCAGCAGCGCCACAGGGAAAAATCAGCCCCAGCATTTT
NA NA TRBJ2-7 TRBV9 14 CASSVRDGYYEQYF TGTGCCAGCAGCGTTCGGGACGGTTACTACGAGCAGTACTTC
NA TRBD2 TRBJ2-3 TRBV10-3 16 CAISGSGRDHTDTQYF TGTGCCATCAGTGGGAGCGGGAGAGATCACACAGATACGCAGTATTTT
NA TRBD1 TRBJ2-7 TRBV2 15 CASSDPDRDGYEQYF TGTGCCAGCAGCGACCCGGACAGGGACGGGTACGAGCAGTACTTC
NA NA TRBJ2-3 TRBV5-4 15 CASSLDRAGTDTQYF TGTGCCAGCAGCTTGGACAGAGCGGGCACAGATACGCAGTATTTT
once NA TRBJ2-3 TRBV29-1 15 CSVADRTGGSFTQYF TGCAGCGTGGCGGACAGGACCGGGGGGTCGTTTACGCAGTATTTT
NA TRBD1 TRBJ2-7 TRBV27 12 CASSLTGGEQYF TGTGCCAGCAGTTTAACAGGGGGCGAGCAGTACTTC
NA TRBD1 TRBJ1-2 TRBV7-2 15 CASSHRDSRLYGYTF TGTGCCAGCAGCCACCGGGACAGCCGCCTTTATGGCTACACCTTC
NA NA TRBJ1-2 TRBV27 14 CASSPLAGDDGYTF TGTGCCAGCAGTCCGCTGGCAGGGGACGATGGCTACACCTTC
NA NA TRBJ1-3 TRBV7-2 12 CASSLYGNTIYF TGTGCCAGCAGCTTATATGGAAACACCATATATTTT
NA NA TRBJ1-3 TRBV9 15 CASSVAPNAGNTIYF TGTGCCAGCAGCGTAGCCCCGAACGCTGGAAACACCATATATTTT
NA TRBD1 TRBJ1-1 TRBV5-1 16 CASSLTQGARNTEAFF TGCGCCAGCAGCTTAACCCAGGGGGCGCGGAACACTGAAGCTTTCTTT
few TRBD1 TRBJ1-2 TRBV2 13 CASSAGTGYGYTF TGTGCCAGCAGTGCGGGGACAGGCTATGGCTACACCTTC
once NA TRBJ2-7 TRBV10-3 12 CAISERSYEQYF TGTGCCATCAGTGAGCGCTCCTACGAGCAGTACTTC
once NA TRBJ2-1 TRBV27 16 CASSLKGPRTYNEQFF TGTGCCAGCAGTTTAAAAGGCCCGAGGACCTACAATGAGCAGTTCTTC
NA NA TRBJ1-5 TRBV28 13 CASRSQVNQPQHF TGTGCCAGCAGAAGCCAGGTCAATCAGCCCCAGCATTTT
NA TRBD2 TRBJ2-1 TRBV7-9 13 CASTGGSYNEQFF TGTGCCAGCACGGGAGGCTCCTACAATGAGCAGTTCTTC
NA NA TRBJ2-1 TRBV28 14 CASSSPGLYNEQFF TGTGCCAGCAGTTCCCCGGGTCTGTACAATGAGCAGTTCTTC
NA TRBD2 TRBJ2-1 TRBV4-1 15 CASSQGSGSTYEQFF TGCGCCAGCAGCCAAGGTAGCGGGAGTACTTATGAGCAGTTCTTC
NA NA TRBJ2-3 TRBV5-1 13 CASSPTSVYTQYF TGCGCCAGCAGCCCCACTAGTGTATATACGCAGTATTTT
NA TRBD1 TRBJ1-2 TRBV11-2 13 CASSQTGAGGYTF TGTGCCAGCAGCCAGACAGGGGCGGGTGGCTACACCTTC
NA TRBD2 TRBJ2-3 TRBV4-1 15 CASSQTLAGTDTQYF TGCGCCAGCAGCCAAACACTAGCGGGAACAGATACGCAGTATTTT
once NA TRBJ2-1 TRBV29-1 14 CSVVKWESYNEQFF TGCAGCGTTGTCAAGTGGGAATCCTACAATGAGCAGTTCTTC
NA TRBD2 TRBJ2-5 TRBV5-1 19 CASSLDPPTSGMIQETQYF TGCGCCAGCAGCTTGGACCCCCCCACTAGCGGGATGATCCAAGAGACCCAGTACTTC
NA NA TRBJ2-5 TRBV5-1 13 CASSLTGGETQYF TGCGCCAGCAGCCTAACAGGAGGGGAGACCCAGTACTTC
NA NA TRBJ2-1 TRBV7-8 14 CASSLASVGYEQFF TGTGCCAGCAGCTTAGCTAGCGTTGGGTATGAGCAGTTCTTC
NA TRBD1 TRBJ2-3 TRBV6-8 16 CASRIHKQGRTDTQYF TGTGCCAGCAGGATCCATAAACAGGGGCGCACAGATACGCAGTATTTT
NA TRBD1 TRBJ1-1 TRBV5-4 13 CASSPGGNTEAFF TGTGCCAGCAGCCCAGGGGGGAACACTGAAGCTTTCTTT
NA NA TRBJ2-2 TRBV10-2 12 CASSGLLWELFF TGCGCCAGCAGTGGGCTGCTCTGGGAGCTGTTTTTT
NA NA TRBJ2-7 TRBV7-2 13 CASSLERSYEQYF TGTGCCAGCAGCTTAGAGCGCTCCTACGAGCAGTACTTC
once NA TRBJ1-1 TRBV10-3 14 CAISEGFSNTEAFF TGTGCCATCAGTGAAGGGTTCTCGAACACTGAAGCTTTCTTT
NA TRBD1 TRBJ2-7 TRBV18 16 CASSRGRTGERDEQYF TGTGCCAGCTCCCGGGGACGGACAGGGGAAAGAGACGAGCAGTACTTC
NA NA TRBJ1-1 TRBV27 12 CASSRGGTEAFF TGTGCCAGCTCCAGGGGAGGAACTGAAGCTTTCTTT
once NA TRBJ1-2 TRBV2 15 CASSEAGGTNYGYTF TGTGCCAGCAGTGAAGCGGGAGGGACCAACTATGGCTACACCTTC
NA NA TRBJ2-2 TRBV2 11 CASSEERELFF TGTGCCAGCAGTGAAGAGAGGGAGCTGTTTTTT
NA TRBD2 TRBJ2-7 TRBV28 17 CASTLGREALRAYEQYF TGTGCCAGCACCTTGGGGCGGGAGGCCCTCAGGGCCTACGAGCAGTACTTC
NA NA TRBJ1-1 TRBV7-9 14 CASSLARGDAEAFF TGTGCCAGCAGCTTAGCGCGCGGGGACGCTGAAGCTTTCTTT
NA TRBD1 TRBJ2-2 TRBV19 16 CASSPRDRGYTGELFF TGTGCCAGTAGCCCCCGGGACAGGGGTTACACCGGGGAGCTGTTTTTT
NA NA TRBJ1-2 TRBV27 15 CASSVYGDANYGYTF TGTGCCAGCAGTGTTTATGGGGATGCTAACTATGGCTACACCTTC
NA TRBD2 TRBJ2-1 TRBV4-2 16 CASSQGVAGGINEQFF TGTGCCAGCAGCCAAGGGGTAGCGGGAGGAATCAATGAGCAGTTCTTC
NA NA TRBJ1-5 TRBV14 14 CASSQESGNQPQHF TGTGCCAGCAGCCAAGAGTCTGGTAATCAGCCCCAGCATTTT
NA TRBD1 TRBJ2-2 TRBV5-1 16 CASTLLGTGDSGELFF TGCGCCAGCACACTGTTAGGGACAGGGGACTCTGGGGAGCTGTTTTTT
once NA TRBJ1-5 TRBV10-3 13 CAISESRDQPQHF TGTGCCATCAGTGAGTCGCGAGACCAGCCCCAGCATTTT
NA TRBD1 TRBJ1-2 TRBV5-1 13 CASSPWTGYGYTF TGCGCCAGCAGCCCCTGGACAGGGTATGGCTACACCTTC
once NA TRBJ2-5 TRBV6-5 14 CASSYGGLGETQYF TGTGCCAGCAGTTACGGGGGGCTCGGAGAGACCCAGTACTTC